These T cell receptor beta chains were read from a single sample in a study of blood T cells in healthy people across ages. Via MiXCR, TCRdb re-called the 5' RACE reads, giving one row per CDR3 protein. The profile shows hundreds of thousands of distinct CDR3 sequences, under 25% of them singletons. The sample was blood. The origin of the receptors is a man in his 70s in good health. Each CDR3 is given with its conserved first and last residue. Fields, in order: D gene, clone size, J gene, V gene, CDR3 protein, CDR3 DNA. D genes are given only for firm matches. The size entry is marked missing in some rows and otherwise reads once, few, many or a size class.

D gene: NA; clone size: few; J gene: TRBJ1-1; V gene: TRBV12-3/TRBV12-4; CDR3 protein: CASSLRARGGTEAFF; CDR3 DNA: TGTGCCAGCAGCCTCAGGGCTAGAGGGGGCACTGAAGCTTTCTTT
D gene: TRBD1; clone size: few; J gene: TRBJ2-7; V gene: TRBV20-1; CDR3 protein: CSAFGQGVRREQYF; CDR3 DNA: TGCAGTGCTTTCGGACAGGGGGTCCGAAGGGAGCAGTACTTC
D gene: TRBD1; clone size: NA; J gene: TRBJ2-5; V gene: TRBV30; CDR3 protein: CAWSLDRVRETQYF; CDR3 DNA: TGTGCCTGGAGTCTAGACAGGGTGAGGGAGACCCAGTACTTC
D gene: TRBD2; clone size: few; J gene: TRBJ2-1; V gene: TRBV28; CDR3 protein: CASVLAGSNEQFF; CDR3 DNA: TGTGCCAGCGTACTAGCGGGAAGCAATGAGCAGTTCTTC
D gene: NA; clone size: few; J gene: TRBJ2-7; V gene: TRBV12-3/TRBV12-4; CDR3 protein: CASSFPESSYEQYF; CDR3 DNA: TGTGCCAGCAGTTTCCCAGAGAGCTCCTACGAGCAGTACTTC
D gene: NA; clone size: few; J gene: TRBJ1-2; V gene: TRBV28; CDR3 protein: CASSFSLVGYTF; CDR3 DNA: TGTGCCAGCAGTTTTAGTCTGGTTGGCTACACCTTC
D gene: NA; clone size: NA; J gene: TRBJ2-1; V gene: TRBV29-1; CDR3 protein: CSVDGPPTSYNEQFF; CDR3 DNA: TGCAGCGTTGATGGGCCCCCGACGTCCTACAATGAGCAGTTCTTC
D gene: NA; clone size: few; J gene: TRBJ2-3; V gene: TRBV4-3; CDR3 protein: CASSQEAYGGTQYF; CDR3 DNA: TGCGCCAGCAGCCAAGAGGCCTACGGGGGTACGCAGTATTTT
D gene: NA; clone size: NA; J gene: TRBJ2-4; V gene: TRBV20-1; CDR3 protein: CSARHQNIQYF; CDR3 DNA: TGCAGTGCTAGGCATCAAAACATTCAGTACTTC
D gene: NA; clone size: NA; J gene: TRBJ2-7; V gene: TRBV6-2/TRBV6-3; CDR3 protein: CASSYSGDFSSYEQYF; CDR3 DNA: TGTGCCAGCAGTTACTCCGGAGACTTTAGCTCCTACGAGCAGTACTTC
D gene: TRBD1; clone size: few; J gene: TRBJ1-2; V gene: TRBV3-1; CDR3 protein: CASSTDTGEYGYTF; CDR3 DNA: TGTGCCAGCAGCACCGACACAGGGGAATACGGCTACACCTTC
D gene: NA; clone size: NA; J gene: TRBJ2-5; V gene: TRBV2; CDR3 protein: CASSESAGGAWETQYF; CDR3 DNA: TGTGCCAGCAGTGAATCGGCAGGGGGGGCTTGGGAGACCCAGTACTTC
D gene: NA; clone size: few; J gene: TRBJ2-2; V gene: TRBV2; CDR3 protein: CASTKRPRQSNTGELFF; CDR3 DNA: TGTGCCAGCACTAAGAGACCCAGACAGTCAAACACCGGGGAGCTGTTTTTT
D gene: NA; clone size: NA; J gene: TRBJ2-7; V gene: TRBV7-2; CDR3 protein: CVSSLGHTIYEQYF; CDR3 DNA: TGTGTCAGCAGCTTAGGCCACACAATCTACGAGCAGTACTTC
D gene: NA; clone size: NA; J gene: TRBJ2-4; V gene: TRBV5-1; CDR3 protein: CASSDPSGEVNIQYF; CDR3 DNA: TGCGCCAGCAGCGACCCCTCAGGGGAAGTAAACATTCAGTACTTC
D gene: TRBD2; clone size: many; J gene: TRBJ2-4; V gene: TRBV3-1; CDR3 protein: CASSQVGASGSIRNIQYF; CDR3 DNA: TGTGCCAGCAGCCAAGTCGGGGCTAGCGGGAGTATACGAAACATTCAGTACTTC
D gene: TRBD1; clone size: few; J gene: TRBJ1-5; V gene: TRBV10-2; CDR3 protein: CASSGAGGDPNQPQHF; CDR3 DNA: TGCGCCAGCAGCGGAGCAGGGGGCGATCCCAATCAGCCCCAGCATTTT
D gene: TRBD1; clone size: NA; J gene: TRBJ1-2; V gene: TRBV20-1; CDR3 protein: CSASETQGAGGYTF; CDR3 DNA: TGCAGTGCTAGCGAGACTCAGGGGGCTGGCGGCTACACCTTC
D gene: NA; clone size: NA; J gene: TRBJ1-1; V gene: TRBV28; CDR3 protein: CASSPVGTEAFF; CDR3 DNA: TGTGCCAGCAGTCCGGTAGGCACTGAAGCTTTCTTT
D gene: TRBD1; clone size: NA; J gene: TRBJ2-1; V gene: TRBV2; CDR3 protein: CASRGDRTYNEQFF; CDR3 DNA: TGTGCCAGCAGGGGGGACAGAACCTACAATGAGCAGTTCTTC
D gene: NA; clone size: NA; J gene: TRBJ2-4; V gene: TRBV20-1; CDR3 protein: CSARDPPRDFF; CDR3 DNA: TGCAGTGCTAGAGATCCCCCCCGGGATTTCTTC
D gene: TRBD2; clone size: many; J gene: TRBJ2-3; V gene: TRBV7-6; CDR3 protein: CASSFSGESTDTQYF; CDR3 DNA: TGTGCCAGCAGCTTTAGCGGGGAGAGCACGGATACGCAGTATTTT
D gene: NA; clone size: few; J gene: TRBJ2-2; V gene: TRBV5-1; CDR3 protein: CASSLLAANTGELFF; CDR3 DNA: TGTGCCAGCAGTTTATTAGCGGCGAACACCGGGGAGCTGTTTTTT
D gene: TRBD1; clone size: few; J gene: TRBJ1-1; V gene: TRBV14; CDR3 protein: CASSQGGGVRNTEAFF; CDR3 DNA: TGTGCCAGCAGCCAAGGAGGGGGCGTGAGGAACACTGAAGCTTTCTTT
D gene: NA; clone size: few; J gene: TRBJ1-2; V gene: TRBV7-3; CDR3 protein: CASSPFGGDYGYTF; CDR3 DNA: TGTGCCAGCAGCCCATTTGGGGGCGACTATGGCTACACCTTC
D gene: TRBD2; clone size: few; J gene: TRBJ2-3; V gene: TRBV27; CDR3 protein: CASSRTSGSFTDTQYF; CDR3 DNA: TGTGCCAGCAGTCGGACTAGCGGGTCCTTCACAGATACGCAGTATTTT
D gene: NA; clone size: NA; J gene: TRBJ2-5; V gene: TRBV6-6; CDR3 protein: CASRTRTETQYF; CDR3 DNA: TGTGCCAGCAGAACTAGGACAGAGACCCAGTACTTC
D gene: NA; clone size: few; J gene: TRBJ2-7; V gene: TRBV7-9; CDR3 protein: CASSVTGLNEQYF; CDR3 DNA: TGTGCCAGCAGCGTAACAGGGCTCAACGAGCAGTACTTC
D gene: NA; clone size: few; J gene: TRBJ2-3; V gene: TRBV7-9; CDR3 protein: CASSPQRTTMGVDTQYF; CDR3 DNA: TGTGCCAGCAGCCCCCAGCGGACCACCATGGGGGTAGATACGCAGTATTTT
D gene: TRBD2; clone size: NA; J gene: TRBJ2-7; V gene: TRBV29-1; CDR3 protein: CSVGTGTSGVGEQYF; CDR3 DNA: TGCAGCGTGGGCACCGGGACTAGCGGCGTCGGCGAGCAGTACTTC
D gene: TRBD2; clone size: NA; J gene: TRBJ2-5; V gene: TRBV20-1; CDR3 protein: CSARAGGQWETQYF; CDR3 DNA: TGCAGTGCTAGAGCGGGGGGGCAGTGGGAGACCCAGTACTTC
D gene: TRBD1; clone size: few; J gene: TRBJ2-5; V gene: TRBV27; CDR3 protein: CASSPMDRKNQETQYF; CDR3 DNA: TGTGCCAGCAGTCCCATGGACAGGAAAAACCAAGAGACCCAGTACTTC
D gene: TRBD2; clone size: NA; J gene: TRBJ2-1; V gene: TRBV7-9; CDR3 protein: CASSPSGLIYNEQFF; CDR3 DNA: TGTGCCAGCAGCCCTAGCGGGCTTATATACAATGAGCAGTTCTTC
D gene: NA; clone size: few; J gene: TRBJ1-4; V gene: TRBV28; CDR3 protein: CASRYHGGIEKLFF; CDR3 DNA: TGTGCCAGCAGGTATCACGGAGGAATTGAAAAACTGTTTTTT
D gene: NA; clone size: many; J gene: TRBJ1-1; V gene: TRBV7-2; CDR3 protein: CASSQDFGGAFF; CDR3 DNA: TGTGCCAGCAGCCAGGACTTCGGGGGAGCTTTCTTT
D gene: NA; clone size: few; J gene: TRBJ2-5; V gene: TRBV6-1; CDR3 protein: CASSLRGSGSYLETQYF; CDR3 DNA: TGTGCCAGCAGTCTCAGGGGGAGCGGGAGTTATTTGGAGACCCAGTACTTC
D gene: NA; clone size: many; J gene: TRBJ2-5; V gene: TRBV28; CDR3 protein: CASSSTGTKETQYF; CDR3 DNA: TGTGCCAGCAGTTCGACAGGGACTAAAGAGACCCAGTACTTC
D gene: NA; clone size: NA; J gene: TRBJ1-2; V gene: TRBV28; CDR3 protein: CATKDTGYGYTF; CDR3 DNA: TGTGCCACCAAAGACACAGGTTATGGCTACACCTTC
D gene: TRBD2; clone size: NA; J gene: TRBJ2-2; V gene: TRBV4-1; CDR3 protein: CASSLRGLAGVDGELFF; CDR3 DNA: TGCGCCAGCAGCCTACGGGGCCTAGCGGGAGTGGACGGGGAGCTGTTTTTT
D gene: NA; clone size: NA; J gene: TRBJ2-3; V gene: TRBV3-1; CDR3 protein: CASSQDIGWGTDTQYF; CDR3 DNA: TGTGCCAGCAGCCAAGATATCGGCTGGGGCACAGATACGCAGTATTTT
D gene: NA; clone size: few; J gene: TRBJ1-1; V gene: TRBV6-5; CDR3 protein: CASRVHMNTEAFF; CDR3 DNA: TGTGCCAGCAGAGTACACATGAACACTGAAGCTTTCTTT
D gene: TRBD2; clone size: NA; J gene: TRBJ2-5; V gene: TRBV20-1; CDR3 protein: CSAMGLAGAETQYF; CDR3 DNA: TGCAGTGCGATGGGACTAGCGGGAGCGGAGACCCAGTACTTC
D gene: TRBD2; clone size: NA; J gene: TRBJ2-7; V gene: TRBV11-2; CDR3 protein: CASSRSRTSGTYEQYF; CDR3 DNA: TGTGCCAGCAGCCGATCGAGGACTAGCGGAACCTACGAGCAGTACTTC